This T cell receptor beta chain was found in a study of siplizumab effects on memory and regulatory T cells. As regards this clone: The antigen is unknown.

The CDR3 length is 14 residues. In germline, CDR1 is SGHDT, CDR2 YYEEEE. With V trimmed by 5 bases and J by 4 bases, 7 bases remained unmatched. Whole-study results and caveats: To unstimulated subsets, only a minor fraction of alloreactive clones could be mapped.

This table comes from immunoSEQ multiplex PCR, and its TCRdb copy is limited to in-frame clones, with some not included. This sample has 99,000 or so clones, with roughly 91% found just once. Sequenced sample: CD4+ T cells sorted from blood. The chain employs TRBV5-6 and TRBJ2-7, with TRBD1 identical over 9 bases. The receptor's source is a human donor in good health. The CDR3 loop is CASRSRDRAYEQYF. The CDR3 DNA is TGTGCCAGCAGGTCCCGGGACAGGGCTTACGAGCAGTACTTC. The variable domain in full, with the rest retrieved from reference TRBV5-6 and TRBJ2-7, is DAGVTQSPTHLIKTRGQQVTLRCSPKSGHDTVSWYQQALGQGPQFIFQYYEEEERQRGNFPDRFSGHQFPNYSSELNVNALLLGDSALYLCASRSRDRAYEQYFGPGTRLTVT.